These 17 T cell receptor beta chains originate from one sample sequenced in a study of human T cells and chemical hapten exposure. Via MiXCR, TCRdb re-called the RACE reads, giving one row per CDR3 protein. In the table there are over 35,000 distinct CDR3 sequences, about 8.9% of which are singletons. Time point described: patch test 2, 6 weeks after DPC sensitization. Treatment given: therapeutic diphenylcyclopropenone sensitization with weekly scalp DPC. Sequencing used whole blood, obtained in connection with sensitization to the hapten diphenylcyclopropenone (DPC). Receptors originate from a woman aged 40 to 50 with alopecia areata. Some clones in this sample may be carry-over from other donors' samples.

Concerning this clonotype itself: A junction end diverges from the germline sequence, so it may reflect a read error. The CDR3 region is CVSSLASSNYGYTF. CDR3 coding DNA: TGTGTCAGCAGCTTAGCTAGTTCTAACTATGGCTACACCTTC. The rearrangement joins TRBV7-2 to TRBJ1-2; no clear D. This CDR3 is built from 14 residues. Germline V gene data show CDR1 as SGHTA and CDR2 as FQGNSA.

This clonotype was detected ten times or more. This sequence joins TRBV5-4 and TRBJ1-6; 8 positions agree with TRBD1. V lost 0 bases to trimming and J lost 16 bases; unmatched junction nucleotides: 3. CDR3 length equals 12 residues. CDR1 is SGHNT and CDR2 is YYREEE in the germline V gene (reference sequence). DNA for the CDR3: TGTGCCAGCAGCTTGGACAGGGGGGAACTCCACTTT. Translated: CASSLDRGELHF.

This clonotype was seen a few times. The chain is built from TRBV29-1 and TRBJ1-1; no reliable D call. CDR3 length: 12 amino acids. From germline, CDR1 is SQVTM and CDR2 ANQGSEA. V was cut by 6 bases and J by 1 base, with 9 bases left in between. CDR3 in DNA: TGCAGCGTCGCAGACGGGAACACTGAAGCTTTCTTT. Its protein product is CSVADGNTEAFF.

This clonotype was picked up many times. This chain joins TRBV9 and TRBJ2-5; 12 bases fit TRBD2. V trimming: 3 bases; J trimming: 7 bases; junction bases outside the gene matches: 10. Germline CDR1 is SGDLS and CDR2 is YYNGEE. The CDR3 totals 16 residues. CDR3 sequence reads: CASSGGLAGVLVTQYF. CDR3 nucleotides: TGTGCCAGCAGCGGGGGACTAGCGGGCGTCCTTGTGACCCAGTACTTC.

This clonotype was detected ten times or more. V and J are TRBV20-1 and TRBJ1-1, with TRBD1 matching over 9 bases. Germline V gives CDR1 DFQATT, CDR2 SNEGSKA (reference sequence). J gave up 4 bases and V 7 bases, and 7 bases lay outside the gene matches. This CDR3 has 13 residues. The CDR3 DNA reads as TGCAGTGACGACACAGGGGGCATCACTGAAGCTTTCTTT. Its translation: CSDDTGGITEAFF.

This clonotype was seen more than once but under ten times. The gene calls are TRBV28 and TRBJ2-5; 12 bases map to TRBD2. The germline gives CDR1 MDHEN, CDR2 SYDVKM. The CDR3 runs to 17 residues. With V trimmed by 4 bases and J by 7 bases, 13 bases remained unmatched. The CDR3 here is CASSSPRLAGVPGTQYF. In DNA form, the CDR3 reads TGTGCCAGCAGTTCTCCCCGACTAGCGGGGGTGCCGGGGACCCAGTACTTC. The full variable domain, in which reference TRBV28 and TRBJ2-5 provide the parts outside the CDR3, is DVKVTQSSRYLVKRTGEKVFLECVQDMDHENMFWYRQDPGLGLRLIYFSYDVKMKEKGDIPEGYSVSREKKERFSLILESASTNQTSMYLCASSSPRLAGVPGTQYFGPGTRLLVL.

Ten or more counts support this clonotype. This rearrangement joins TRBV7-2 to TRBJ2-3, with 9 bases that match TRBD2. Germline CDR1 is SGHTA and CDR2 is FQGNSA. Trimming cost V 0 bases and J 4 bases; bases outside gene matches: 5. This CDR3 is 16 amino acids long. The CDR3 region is CASSLAGTSFPDTQYF. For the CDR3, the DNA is TGTGCCAGCAGCTTAGCAGGGACTAGCTTTCCAGATACGCAGTATTTT.

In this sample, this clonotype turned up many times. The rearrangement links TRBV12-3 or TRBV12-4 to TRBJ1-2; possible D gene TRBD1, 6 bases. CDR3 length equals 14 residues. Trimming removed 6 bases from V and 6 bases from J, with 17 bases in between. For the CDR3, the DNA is TGTGCCAGCAGCACTAACGGGGGGGCCGATGGCTACACCTTC. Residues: CASSTNGGADGYTF.

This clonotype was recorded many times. The CDR3 sequence is CASSLTKYNEQFF. The CDR3 DNA reads as TGTGCCAGCAGCTTGACCAAATACAATGAGCAGTTCTTC. The chain links TRBV11-3 to TRBJ2-1; D call uncertain. Germline CDR1 and CDR2: SGHNT and YENEEA. Between the trimmed V and J ends, which lost 3 bases and 4 bases, there was a span of 7 bases. This CDR3 is 13 amino acids long.

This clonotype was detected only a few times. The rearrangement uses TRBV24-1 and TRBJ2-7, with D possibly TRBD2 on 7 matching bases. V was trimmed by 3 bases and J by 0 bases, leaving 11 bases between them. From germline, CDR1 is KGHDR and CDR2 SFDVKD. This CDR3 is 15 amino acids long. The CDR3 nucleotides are TGTGCCACCAGTGATGGGGGGGCGAGCTCCTACGAGCAGTACTTC. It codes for CATSDGGASSYEQYF.

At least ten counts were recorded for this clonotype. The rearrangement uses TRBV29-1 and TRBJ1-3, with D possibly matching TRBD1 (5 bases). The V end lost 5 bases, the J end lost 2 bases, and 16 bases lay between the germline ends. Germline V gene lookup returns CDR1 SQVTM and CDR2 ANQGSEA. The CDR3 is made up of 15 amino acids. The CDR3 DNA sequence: TGCAGCGTTTCCCCTGCTGGGGCGCCTGGAAACACCATATATTTT. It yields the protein CSVSPAGAPGNTIYF.

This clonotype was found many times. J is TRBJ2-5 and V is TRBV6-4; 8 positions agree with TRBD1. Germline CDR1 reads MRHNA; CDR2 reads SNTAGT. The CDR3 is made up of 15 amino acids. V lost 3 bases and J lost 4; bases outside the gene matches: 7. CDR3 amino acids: CASSEVPGGTETQYF. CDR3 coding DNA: TGTGCCAGCAGTGAAGTTCCAGGGGGCACAGAGACCCAGTACTTC.

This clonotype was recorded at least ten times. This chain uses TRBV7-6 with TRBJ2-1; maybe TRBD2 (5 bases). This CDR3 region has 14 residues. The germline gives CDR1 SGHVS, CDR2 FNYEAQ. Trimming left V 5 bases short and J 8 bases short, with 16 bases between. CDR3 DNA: TGTGCCAGCAGCCCGCGGGTGCTAGAAGATGAGCAGTTCTTC. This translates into CASSPRVLEDEQFF.

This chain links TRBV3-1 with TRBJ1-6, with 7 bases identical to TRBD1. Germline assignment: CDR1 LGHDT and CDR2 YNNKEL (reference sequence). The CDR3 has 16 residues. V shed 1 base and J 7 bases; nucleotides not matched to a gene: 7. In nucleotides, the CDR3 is TGTGCCAGCAGCCAAGGCCGACAGGGCACGAATTCACCCCTCCACTTT. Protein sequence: CASSQGRQGTNSPLHF.

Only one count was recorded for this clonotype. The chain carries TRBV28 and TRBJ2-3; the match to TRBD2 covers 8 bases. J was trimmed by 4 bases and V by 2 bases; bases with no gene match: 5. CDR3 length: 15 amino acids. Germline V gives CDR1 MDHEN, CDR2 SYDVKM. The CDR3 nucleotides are TGTGCCAGCAGTTTAGAGCTAGCGGGCCCAGATACGCAGTATTTT. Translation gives CASSLELAGPDTQYF.

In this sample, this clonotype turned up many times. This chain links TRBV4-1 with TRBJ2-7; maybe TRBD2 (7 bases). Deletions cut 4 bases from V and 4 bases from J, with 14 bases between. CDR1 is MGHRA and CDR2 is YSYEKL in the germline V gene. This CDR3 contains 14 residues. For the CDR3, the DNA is TGCGCCAGCAGCCTGCGGGGGCCGATGTACGAGCAGTACTTC. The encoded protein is CASSLRGPMYEQYF.

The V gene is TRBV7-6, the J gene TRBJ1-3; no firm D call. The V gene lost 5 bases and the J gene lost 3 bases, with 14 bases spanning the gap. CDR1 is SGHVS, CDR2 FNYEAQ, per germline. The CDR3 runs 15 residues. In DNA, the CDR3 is TGTGCCAGCAGCGCCCTTGACACCCTTGGAAACACCATATATTTT. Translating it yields CASSALDTLGNTIYF.